The next 21 T cell receptor beta chains were all read from a single sample in a study of shared clonotypes between healthy human individuals (dated by TCRdb to 2018 to 2020). The library was produced with the immunoSEQ multiplex PCR assay. The table comes from immuneACCESS by way of TCRdb, which keeps in-frame sequences with V and J called. Part of the clones is missing from these tables; in studies checked, under half for an unresolved V gene and the rest for unknown reasons. This sample has approximately 82,000 clones in its table, and 50% to 70% of those were observed once. The top ten constitute 51% of the sample. The specimen was memory CD8+ T cells sorted from blood. Sample cell subset or site, as interpreted from the label and publication: CD45RO+ cells pooled with CCR7-negative TemRA cells. Every receptor here comes from a man under 40 in good health.

This clone was picked up one time. V and J are TRBV7-9 and TRBJ1-1; maybe TRBD1 (5 bases). Per germline, CDR1 SEHNR and CDR2 FQNEAQ (reference sequence). This CDR3 contains 15 residues. V was cut by 3 bases and J by 3 bases, with 14 bases left in between. CDR3 DNA sequence: TGTGCCAGCAGCTTCCGCCAGGGACTTGACACTGAAGCTTTCTTT. Translation gives CASSFRQGLDTEAFF.

The chain combines TRBV7-8 with TRBJ2-1; 13 nucleotides match TRBD2. The CDR3 contains 16 residues. Per germline, CDR1 SGHVS and CDR2 FQNEAQ. The V segment lost 5 bases and the J segment 3 bases; nucleotides outside the gene matches: 4. DNA of the CDR3: TGTGCCAGCAGCACACTAGCGGGAGGGCTCTACAATGAGCAGTTCTTC. This translates into CASSTLAGGLYNEQFF.

Worth noting for this clone: This specimen includes other DNA sequences encoding the same CDR3. V usage is TRBV6-6 and J usage is TRBJ2-7; no clear D. Germline V CDR1 and CDR2: MNHNY, SVGAGI (reference sequence). The CDR3 consists of 12 residues. Trimming pared 6 bases from V and 0 bases from J, leaving 6 bases between. This CDR3 is CASRADSYEQYF. DNA of the CDR3: TGTGCCAGCAGGGCTGACTCCTACGAGCAGTACTTC.

The J gene is TRBJ2-2, the V gene TRBV11-2, with 12 bases that match TRBD1. V was pared by 3 bases and J by 6 bases, with 2 bases of the junction left unmatched. The CDR3 has 15 amino acids. The germline gives CDR1 SGHAT, CDR2 FQNNGV. The CDR3 loop reads CASSLGQGAPGELFF. Written as DNA, the CDR3 is TGTGCCAGCAGCTTGGGACAGGGGGCGCCCGGGGAGCTGTTTTTT.

This chain connects TRBV27 to TRBJ2-7; D is unclear. Per germline, CDR1 MNHEY and CDR2 SMNVEV (reference sequence). Trimming shortened V by 2 bases and J by 7 bases, and 9 bases separated the two germline ends. The CDR3 loop spans 12 amino acids. The CDR3: CASSLPGREQYF. The CDR3, as DNA: TGTGCCAGCAGTTTACCCGGGCGGGAGCAGTACTTC.

The chain is built from TRBV4-3 and TRBJ2-7; D perhaps matches TRBD2 (5 bases). The germline V and J ends were trimmed by 8 bases and 6 bases, with 20 bases remaining between them. CDR1 and CDR2 from the germline V gene are LGHNA and YSLEER. The CDR3 has 14 residues. Written as DNA, the CDR3 is TGCGCCAGCGGAACCGATTCGACTACCCGCGAGCAGTACTTC. Its translation is CASGTDSTTREQYF.

The chain has TRBV5-1 and TRBJ2-7; perhaps TRBD2 as D (6 bases). V was shortened by 5 bases and J by 2 bases, with 14 bases between the two germline ends. From germline, CDR1 is SGHRS and CDR2 YFSETQ. The CDR3 totals 14 residues. The CDR3 loop reads CASSNGTYPYEQYF. CDR3 nucleotide sequence: TGCGCCAGCAGTAACGGGACTTACCCCTACGAGCAGTACTTC. Supplemented by reference TRBV5-1 and TRBJ2-7, the full variable domain reads KAGVTQTPRYLIKTRGQQVTLSCSPISGHRSVSWYQQTPGQGLQFLFEYFSETQRNKGNFPGRFSGRQFSNSRSEMNVSTLELGDSALYLCASSNGTYPYEQYFGPGTRLTVT.

The J gene is TRBJ2-7, the V gene TRBV28, with TRBD2 as a possible D gene (6 bases). Trimming left V 5 bases short and J 3 bases short, with 11 bases between. CDR1 and CDR2 from the germline V gene are MDHEN and SYDVKM. CDR3 length equals 13 residues. This CDR3 reads CASSPGEDYEQYF. As DNA, the CDR3 is TGTGCCAGCAGTCCCGGGGAGGACTACGAGCAGTACTTC.

This sequence joins TRBV18 and TRBJ2-1; 10 nucleotides agree with TRBD2. Germline values: CDR1 KGHSH, CDR2 LQKENI. Trimming took 0 bases from V and 6 from J; bases not matched to a gene: 8. CDR3 length equals 17 residues. The CDR3 reads CASSPPHLAGVFNEQFF. The CDR3 coding sequence is TGTGCCAGCTCACCACCCCATCTAGCGGGAGTATTCAATGAGCAGTTCTTC. Based on the CDR3 plus reference TRBV18 and TRBJ2-1, the full variable domain is NAGVMQNPRHLVRRRGQEARLRCSPMKGHSHVYWYRQLPEEGLKFMVYLQKENIIDESGMPKERFSAEFPKEGPSILRIQQVVRGDSAAYFCASSPPHLAGVFNEQFFGPGTRLTVL.

The V and J genes are TRBV5-1 and TRBJ2-3; 7 bases match TRBD2. The junction had 13 bases not matched to a gene; V was cut back by 5 bases and J by 4 bases. CDR1 and CDR2 from the germline V gene are SGHRS and YFSETQ. This CDR3 contains 16 residues. CDR3 in amino acids: CASSRTSVVGADTQYF. CDR3 DNA sequence: TGCGCCAGCAGTCGCACTAGCGTCGTGGGGGCAGATACGCAGTATTTT.

This chain uses TRBV11-3 with TRBJ2-2; D assignment may be TRBD1 or TRBD2 (6 bases each). CDR1 SGHNT and CDR2 YENEEA come from the germline V gene. The CDR3 loop spans 14 amino acids. With 5 bases removed from V and 3 bases from J, the gap between germline ends came to 10 bases. In DNA, the CDR3 is TGTGCCAGCAGCCGGGGGCCGGACACCGGGGAGCTGTTTTTT. Protein sequence: CASSRGPDTGELFF.

There are a few counts of this clone. The V and J genes are TRBV27 and TRBJ1-5; tentatively, D is TRBD1 (5 bases). Trimming removed 0 bases at V and 11 bases at J, with 11 bases between. This CDR3 contains 13 residues. Germline V gene lookup returns CDR1 MNHEY and CDR2 SMNVEV (reference sequence). The CDR3 loop reads CASSLSPGTAQHF. The CDR3, as DNA: TGTGCCAGCAGTTTATCGCCGGGGACGGCCCAGCATTTT.

The CDR3 DNA reads as TGTGCCAGCAGTTTTGGGTCTTCCTACAATGAGCAGTTCTTC. Its protein is CASSFGSSYNEQFF. The chain uses TRBV27 and TRBJ2-1, with D uncertain. V lost 3 bases to trimming and J lost 1 base, with 7 bases between them. CDR1 is MNHEY, CDR2 SMNVEV, per germline (reference sequence). The CDR3 loop spans 14 amino acids.

This sequence joins TRBV11-1 and TRBJ1-2; D not certain. The length of the CDR3 is 12 residues. CDR1 is SGHAT and CDR2 is FQDESV in the germline V gene (reference sequence). Trimming cost V 3 bases and J 2 bases, with 4 bases left between them. The DNA of the CDR3 is TGTGCCAGCAGCTTTGAGAACTATGGCTACACCTTC. This codes for CASSFENYGYTF.

V gene TRBV18 combines with J gene TRBJ1-1, with a possible D match to TRBD1 (5 bases). Germline CDR1 is KGHSH and CDR2 is LQKENI. V lost 6 bases and J 3 bases, leaving 17 bases between the germline ends. This CDR3 has 15 amino acids. CDR3 protein: CASSAGRGRDTEAFF. The CDR3, as DNA: TGTGCCAGCTCCGCTGGGCGGGGCAGGGACACTGAAGCTTTCTTT.

The chain is built from TRBV12-2 and TRBJ2-1. TRBV12-2 is described as a pseudogene. The CDR3 is 19 amino acids. In DNA, the CDR3 is TGTGCAAGTCGCTTAGAGCCTTTCGAGGACCGCTACTCCTACAATGAGCAGTTCTTC. This sequence encodes CASRLEPFEDRYSYNEQFF.

The V call is TRBV18, the J call TRBJ2-7; 10 bases fit TRBD2. CDR3 length: 15 amino acids. V shed 3 bases, J shed 2 bases, and the junction held 4 bases outside the gene matches. Germline values: CDR1 KGHSH, CDR2 LQKENI. The CDR3 here is CASSPEAGGTYEQYF. The DNA of the CDR3 is TGTGCCAGCTCACCCGAAGCGGGAGGGACCTACGAGCAGTACTTC.

CDR3 region: CASSEPGSGNTIYF. In DNA form, the CDR3 reads TGTGCCAGCAGTGAACCCGGCTCTGGAAACACCATATATTTT. The chain joins TRBV25-1 to TRBJ1-3; D not certain. CDR1 and CDR2 (germline): MGHDK, SYGVNS. V was clipped by 2 bases and J by 0 bases, with 5 bases between them. The CDR3 runs 14 residues.

At least ten counts were recorded for this clone. The chain combines TRBV28 with TRBJ2-1; 8 bases fit TRBD2. V shed 8 bases, J shed 7 bases, and the junction held 16 bases outside the gene matches. The CDR3 has 16 amino acids. CDR1 and CDR2 from the germline V gene are MDHEN and SYDVKM. The CDR3 loop is CASQTSWTSLLNEQFF. The CDR3 nucleotides read TGTGCCAGCCAAACCTCTTGGACTAGCCTTTTGAATGAGCAGTTCTTC.

By share, this clone counts as medium-sized (0.01 to 0.1%). Other DNA sequences in the sample encode the same CDR3. The rearrangement uses TRBV29-1 and TRBJ2-7, with D perhaps matching TRBD2 (6 bases). CDR1 is SQVTM, CDR2 ANQGSEA, per germline. The CDR3 loop spans 14 amino acids. V dropped 5 bases and J dropped 3 bases, with 17 bases sitting between them. CDR3 amino acids: CSVRLAVPFYEQYF. For the CDR3, the DNA is TGCAGCGTTAGATTAGCGGTACCCTTCTACGAGCAGTACTTC.

The rearrangement joins TRBV27 to TRBJ2-1; the D call may be TRBD1 or TRBD2 (5 bases each). This CDR3 spans 15 amino acids. V lost 2 bases, J lost 4 bases, and 12 bases lay in between. Germline V gives CDR1 MNHEY, CDR2 SMNVEV (reference sequence). The CDR3 region has the DNA TGTGCCAGCAGTTTAGAGGGGACCCCATACAATGAGCAGTTCTTC. Protein: CASSLEGTPYNEQFF.